One sample yielded the 17 T cell receptor beta chains listed below, sequenced in a study of cytomegalovirus exposure and HLA in healthy donors. PCR involved 60 Vbeta and 13 Jbeta primers. Repertoires were generated with immunoSEQ multiplex PCR, while TCRdb's copy carries only in-frame clones and drops some. The sample lists about 280,000 clones; around 90% were seen once. The specimen sequenced was PBMCs. All receptors come from a woman between 18 and 29 years old in good health and CMV-seronegative.

The chain carries TRBV6-1 and TRBJ2-7; D might be TRBD1 (5 bases). CDR1 MNHNS and CDR2 SASEGT come from the germline V gene. The CDR3 loop spans 16 amino acids. The ends were cut back, 2 bases at V and 0 bases at J, with 14 bases in the middle. CDR3 protein: CASSERKGIYSYEQYF. In nucleotides, the CDR3 is TGTGCCAGCAGTGAACGGAAGGGGATCTACTCCTACGAGCAGTACTTC.

This clone was recorded only once. The V call is TRBV14, the J call TRBJ2-1, with 12 positions matching TRBD2. Germline CDR1 reads SGHDN; CDR2 reads FVKESK. V lost 6 bases, J lost 5 bases, and 11 bases stayed unmatched. The CDR3 spans 17 residues. The CDR3 DNA reads TGTGCCAGCAGTCCGCCGCGACTAGCGGGGGACAACAATGAGCAGTTCTTC. Protein: CASSPPRLAGDNNEQFF.

This sequence joins TRBV5-1 and TRBJ1-4; D call uncertain. Germline assignment: CDR1 SGHRS and CDR2 YFSETQ. The CDR3 is made up of 14 amino acids. Deletions cut 4 bases from V and 0 bases from J, with 7 bases between. The DNA of the CDR3 is TGCGCCAGCAGCACCGGGGCAACTAATGAAAAACTGTTTTTT. Protein sequence: CASSTGATNEKLFF.

CDR3 loop: CASSLDISGRGDTQYF. The DNA for the CDR3 is TGCGCCAGCAGCCTCGATATTAGCGGGAGGGGGGATACGCAGTATTTT. The chain has TRBV5-1 and TRBJ2-3; 11 bases match TRBD2. V was pared by 4 bases and J by 6 bases, with 10 bases of the junction left unmatched. The CDR3 covers 16 residues. CDR1 is SGHRS, CDR2 YFSETQ, per germline.

The rearrangement uses TRBV4-1 and TRBJ2-7; TRBD2 matches 9 bases. The CDR3 loop spans 17 amino acids. Trimming cost V 1 base and J 7 bases; bases outside gene matches: 14. Germline V gene lookup returns CDR1 MGHRA and CDR2 YSYEKL. CDR3 amino acids: CASSQAPFAGGLKEQYF. DNA for the CDR3: TGCGCCAGCAGCCAAGCCCCCTTTGCGGGGGGGCTGAAAGAGCAGTACTTC.

The CDR3 protein is CASSQGGGLNQPQHF. The CDR3 region has the DNA TGTGCCAGCAGCCAAGGGGGCGGCCTTAATCAGCCCCAGCATTTT. The chain joins TRBV14 to TRBJ1-5; D is perhaps TRBD1 (5 bases). V was pared by 1 base and J by 4 bases, with 11 bases between. The germline gives CDR1 SGHDN, CDR2 FVKESK. The CDR3 contains 15 residues. Combining the CDR3 with reference TRBV14 and TRBJ1-5 gives the whole variable domain EAGVTQFPSHSVIEKGQTVTLRCDPISGHDNLYWYRRVMGKEIKFLLHFVKESKQDESGMPNNRFLAERTGGTYSTLKVQPAELEDSGVYFCASSQGGGLNQPQHFGDGTRLSIL.

This clone was detected only once. The rearrangement uses TRBV7-3 and TRBJ1-6; TRBD1 aligns across 10 bases. After removal of 5 bases from V and 10 bases from J, the junction contained 8 bases not matched to a gene. CDR3 size: 15 residues. Germline loops: CDR1 SGHTA, CDR2 FQGTGA. CDR3 in amino acids: CASSATGTGESPLHF. The CDR3 DNA is TGTGCCAGCAGCGCGACCGGGACAGGGGAATCACCCCTCCACTTT.

The chain employs TRBV7-9 and TRBJ2-5; weak D call: TRBD2 (5 bases). The CDR3 consists of 13 residues. Trimming took off 0 bases at V and 5 bases at J, with 7 bases between the two ends. The germline CDR1 and CDR2 sequences are SEHNR and FQNEAQ (reference sequence). In DNA, the CDR3 is TGTGCCAGCAGCTTAGCTAGCGTGGAGACCCAGTACTTC. Translating gives CASSLASVETQYF.

This clone was observed a few times. This rearrangement joins TRBV7-6 to TRBJ1-5, with D hard to call. The CDR3 is 16 residues long. Germline assignment: CDR1 SGHVS and CDR2 FNYEAQ. Deletions cut 4 bases from V and 3 bases from J, with 16 bases between. CDR3 nucleotides: TGTGCCAGCAGCTCTAGCTCGGGAAAGAACAATCAGCCCCAGCATTTT. It yields the protein CASSSSSGKNNQPQHF.

The chain is built from TRBV5-1 and TRBJ2-2; no reliable D call. Per germline, CDR1 SGHRS and CDR2 YFSETQ. The germline V and J ends were trimmed by 0 bases and 6 bases, with 9 bases remaining between them. This CDR3 contains 14 residues. The CDR3 DNA reads as TGCGCCAGCAGCTTGGTATCCTCGGCCGGGGAGCTGTTTTTT. Protein product: CASSLVSSAGELFF.

The chain links TRBV5-6 to TRBJ1-1; D is possibly TRBD1 (6 bases). Per the germline V gene, CDR1 is SGHDT and CDR2 is YYEEEE. Trimming removed 2 bases from V and 1 base from J, with 9 bases in between. The CDR3 consists of 14 residues. The CDR3 DNA follows: TGTGCCAGCAGCTTCCCGACAGGGAACACTGAAGCTTTCTTT. Translating gives CASSFPTGNTEAFF.

A single count supports this clone. This sequence joins TRBV9 and TRBJ2-2; 9 bases fit TRBD1. V was pared by 5 bases and J by 4 bases, with 9 bases of the junction left unmatched. The germline V gene encodes CDR1 SGDLS and CDR2 YYNGEE. The CDR3 runs to 16 residues. The CDR3 loop reads CASRTGGKFVTGELFF. CDR3 nucleotide sequence: TGTGCCAGCAGGACAGGGGGAAAGTTCGTCACCGGGGAGCTGTTTTTT.

The chain combines TRBV30 with TRBJ1-1; possibly TRBD1 for D (5 bases). This CDR3 region has 12 residues. Trimming stripped 3 bases from V and 5 bases from J, with 10 bases between. CDR1 and CDR2 (germline): GTSNPN, SVGIG (reference sequence). The CDR3 loop reads CAWRGRWTEAFF. The CDR3 DNA sequence: TGTGCCTGGAGGGGGCGGTGGACTGAAGCTTTCTTT.

V is TRBV7-9 and J is TRBJ2-3, with 10 bases lining up with TRBD2. CDR3 length: 15 residues. CDR1 and CDR2 (germline): SEHNR, FQNEAQ (reference sequence). The V gene end was trimmed by 5 bases and the J gene end by 4 bases; junction bases not matched to a gene: 6. The CDR3 nucleotides read TGTGCCAGCAGCCCAGCGGGGGGGCGGGCAGATACGCAGTATTTT. It is translated as CASSPAGGRADTQYF.

This sequence joins TRBV9 and TRBJ2-3; 12 bases match TRBD2. The CDR3 runs to 17 residues. The trim removed 3 bases at V and 0 bases at J, leaving 5 bases unmatched. Germline CDR1 reads SGDLS; CDR2 reads YYNGEE. The CDR3 region has the DNA TGTGCCAGCAGCGACGACACTAGCGGGGGGAGCACAGATACGCAGTATTTT. Its translation: CASSDDTSGGSTDTQYF.

The chain couples TRBV9 to TRBJ1-3; possible D gene TRBD1, 5 bases. Germline CDR1 is SGDLS and CDR2 is YYNGEE. V was clipped by 0 bases and J by 0 bases, with 10 bases between them. The CDR3 loop spans 16 amino acids. The CDR3 sequence: CASSVEAGDSGNTIYF. The CDR3 DNA reads TGTGCCAGCAGCGTAGAAGCGGGGGACTCTGGAAACACCATATATTTT.

The DNA for the CDR3 is TGTGCCAGCAGCTCTGCTATGGGACAGCCTGGAAACACCATATATTTT. This translates into CASSSAMGQPGNTIYF. The chain is built from TRBV5-4 and TRBJ1-3, with 7 nucleotides matching TRBD1. CDR1 is SGHNT, CDR2 YYREEE, per germline (reference sequence). The CDR3 totals 16 residues. V shed 3 bases and J 2 bases; nucleotides not matched to a gene: 8.